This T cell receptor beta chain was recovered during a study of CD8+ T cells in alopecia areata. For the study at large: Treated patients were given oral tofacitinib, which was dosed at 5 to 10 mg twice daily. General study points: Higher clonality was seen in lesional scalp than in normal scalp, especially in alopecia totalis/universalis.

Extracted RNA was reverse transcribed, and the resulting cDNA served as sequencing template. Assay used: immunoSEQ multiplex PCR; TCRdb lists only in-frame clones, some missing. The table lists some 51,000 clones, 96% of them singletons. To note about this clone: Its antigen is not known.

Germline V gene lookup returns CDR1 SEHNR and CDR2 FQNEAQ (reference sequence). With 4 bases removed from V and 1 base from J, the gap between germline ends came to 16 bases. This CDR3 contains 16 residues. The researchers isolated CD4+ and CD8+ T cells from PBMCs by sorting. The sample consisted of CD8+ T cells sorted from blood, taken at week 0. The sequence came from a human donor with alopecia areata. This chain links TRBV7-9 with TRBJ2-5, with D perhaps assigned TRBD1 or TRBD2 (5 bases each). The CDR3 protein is CASSSPRGRAQETQYF. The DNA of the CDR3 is TGTGCCAGCAGCTCTCCTCGGGGCAGGGCCCAAGAGACCCAGTACTTC.